This is a list of T cell receptor beta chains from one sample in a study of blood T cell repertoires in COVID-19. TCRdb's copy holds only in-frame clones and misses some; the assay was immunoSEQ multiplex PCR. The sample includes 150,000 or so clones, around 79% of them seen just once. The material sequenced was peripheral blood. The origin of the receptors is a man older than 75 with acute or convalescent COVID-19. The CDR3 runs from the conserved cysteine through the conserved F or W. The D gene is left open where the match is weak. Clone size is given for some rows only: seen once, a few or many times, or a class if the clone is expanded.

V,J,D,length,size,CDR3,DNA
TRBV2,TRBJ1-4,.,12,.,CASSGTSEKLFF,TGTGCCAGCAGTGGGACAAGCGAAAAACTGTTTTTT
TRBV12-3/TRBV12-4,TRBJ1-6,.,13,many,CASMRGEGSPLHF,TGTGCCAGCATGCGGGGAGAGGGATCACCCCTCCACTTT
TRBV11-2,TRBJ2-7,.,13,.,CASSLEGNGEQYF,TGTGCCAGCAGCTTAGAGGGCAACGGCGAGCAGTACTTC
TRBV19,TRBJ2-7,TRBD2,15,.,CASSPSGGKSYEQYF,TGTGCCAGTAGTCCCAGCGGGGGGAAGTCCTACGAGCAGTACTTC
TRBV18,TRBJ1-1,.,14,once,CASSPQAIGVWAFF,TGTGCCAGCTCCCCGCAAGCGATCGGGGTATGGGCTTTCTTT
TRBV7-2,TRBJ1-1,.,13,.,CASSLGAGRKAFF,TGTGCCAGCAGCTTAGGCGCAGGGCGTAAAGCTTTCTTT
TRBV19,TRBJ1-5,TRBD1,17,.,CASSTTAGGGGNQPQHF,TGTGCCAGTAGTACCACAGCAGGGGGCGGGGGCAATCAGCCCCAGCATTTT
TRBV2,TRBJ1-6,.,15,.,CASSTQGLGDSPLHF,TGTGCCAGCAGTACCCAGGGGCTGGGAGATTCACCCCTCCACTTT
TRBV10-1,TRBJ2-5,TRBD2,17,.,CASSEGVSGGSQETQYF,TGCGCCAGCAGTGAGGGAGTTAGCGGGGGGAGTCAAGAGACCCAGTACTTC
TRBV5-8,TRBJ2-1,TRBD2,17,few,CASSPGLAGVLRDEQFF,TGTGCCAGCAGCCCGGGACTAGCGGGGGTCCTCCGAGATGAGCAGTTCTTC
TRBV5-1,TRBJ2-3,TRBD1,17,.,CASSLTPGQGNTDTQYF,TGCGCCAGCAGCTTAACCCCCGGACAGGGGAACACAGATACGCAGTATTTT
TRBV4-3,TRBJ1-1,.,14,.,CASSQDWSDTEAFF,TGCGCCAGCAGCCAAGATTGGAGCGACACTGAAGCTTTCTTT
TRBV30,TRBJ1-1,TRBD1,16,once,CAWSGPGQGANTEAFF,TGTGCCTGGAGTGGACCGGGACAGGGGGCAAACACTGAAGCTTTCTTT
TRBV12-3/TRBV12-4,TRBJ2-5,.,13,.,CASSLGLQETQYF,TGTGCCAGCAGTTTAGGACTCCAAGAGACCCAGTACTTC
TRBV25-1,TRBJ1-1,.,15,.,CASSESGRESAEAFF,TGTGCCAGCAGTGAATCGGGCAGGGAAAGCGCTGAAGCTTTCTTT
TRBV3-1/TRBV3-2,TRBJ1-2,.,15,.,CASSQDRGGLYGYTF,TGTGCCAGCAGCCAAGATCGGGGGGGCCTCTATGGCTACACCTTC
TRBV5-1,TRBJ1-4,.,17,.,CASSLAGTPATNEKLFF,TGCGCCAGCAGCTTGGCCGGGACACCCGCAACTAATGAAAAACTGTTTTTT
TRBV6-5,TRBJ1-5,.,16,.,CASSYSAGFSNQPQHF,TGTGCCAGCAGTTACTCCGCGGGATTTAGCAATCAGCCCCAGCATTTT
TRBV6-6,TRBJ2-2,TRBD2,15,.,CASSTERGGPGELFF,TGTGCCAGCAGCACAGAGCGGGGGGGCCCCGGGGAGCTGTTTTTT
TRBV19,TRBJ1-1,.,12,once,CASRKGGTEAFF,TGTGCCAGTAGAAAAGGGGGCACTGAAGCTTTCTTT
TRBV13,TRBJ1-1,TRBD1,17,few,CASSLVKGATLNTEAFF,TGTGCCAGCAGCTTAGTTAAGGGGGCGACCCTGAACACTGAAGCTTTCTTT
TRBV5-4,TRBJ1-6,.,14,.,CASSLAEGSSPLHF,TGTGCCAGCAGCTTGGCGGAGGGGAGTTCACCCCTCCACTTT
TRBV6-5,TRBJ2-3,.,11,.,CASSVTDTQYF,TGTGCCAGCAGCGTCACAGATACGCAGTATTTT
TRBV5-1,TRBJ2-3,TRBD2,18,.,CASSLGLAGGPTADTQYF,TGCGCCAGCAGCTTGGGACTAGCGGGGGGGCCAACCGCAGATACGCAGTATTTT
TRBV6-2/TRBV6-3,TRBJ2-3,TRBD2,13,.,CASSYGLADTQYF,TGTGCCAGCAGTTACGGACTAGCAGATACGCAGTATTTT
TRBV2,TRBJ2-2,.,14,few,CASSDVGNTGELFF,TGTGCCAGCAGTGATGTCGGTAACACCGGGGAGCTGTTTTTT
TRBV6-5,TRBJ2-5,.,15,.,CASSRFSGIQETQYF,TGTGCCAGCAGTAGATTTTCGGGGATCCAAGAGACCCAGTACTTC
TRBV6-6,TRBJ2-1,TRBD2,17,.,CASSPGSSGGAYNEQFF,TGTGCCAGCAGTCCAGGATCTAGCGGGGGGGCTTACAATGAGCAGTTCTTC
TRBV28,TRBJ1-2,TRBD1,12,.,CASSRGGPGYTF,TGTGCCAGCAGCCGAGGGGGCCCTGGCTACACCTTC
TRBV12-3/TRBV12-4,TRBJ2-3,.,12,.,CASRGTTDTQYF,TGTGCCAGTCGGGGGACCACAGATACGCAGTATTTT
TRBV7-6,TRBJ1-4,TRBD1,15,few,CASSLLSGQAEKLFF,TGTGCCAGCAGCTTGTTATCGGGACAGGCTGAAAAACTGTTTTTT
TRBV10-3,TRBJ1-1,.,15,.,CAISPTGTPNTEAFF,TGTGCCATCAGTCCCACCGGGACACCGAACACTGAAGCTTTCTTT
TRBV7-9,TRBJ2-5,.,14,.,CASSSGNRLETQYF,TGTGCCAGCAGCTCAGGAAACCGGTTAGAGACCCAGTACTTC
TRBV11-3,TRBJ2-2,.,16,.,CASSPSDGRNTGELFF,TGTGCCAGCAGCCCCTCCGACGGGAGGAACACCGGGGAGCTGTTTTTT
TRBV7-2,TRBJ2-3,.,14,.,CASSPTTSTDTQYF,TGTGCCAGCAGCCCTACTACCAGCACAGATACGCAGTATTTT
TRBV10-1,TRBJ1-5,.,16,.,CASSAPWTDSNQPQHF,TGCGCCAGCAGCGCCCCCTGGACAGATAGCAATCAGCCCCAGCATTTT
TRBV6-4,TRBJ2-1,.,16,once,CASSDSPAREPSEQFF,TGTGCCAGCAGTGACTCCCCCGCGAGGGAGCCCAGTGAGCAGTTCTTC
TRBV19,TRBJ2-1,TRBD2,13,few,CASSSGGANEQFF,TGTGCCAGTAGTAGCGGGGGGGCAAATGAGCAGTTCTTC
TRBV9,TRBJ1-6,.,15,.,CASSASSSYNSPLHF,TGTGCCAGCAGCGCGAGTAGCTCCTATAATTCACCCCTCCACTTT
TRBV10-1,TRBJ2-5,TRBD2,14,.,CASSEGLAGETQYF,TGCGCCAGCAGTGAGGGACTAGCGGGAGAGACCCAGTACTTC